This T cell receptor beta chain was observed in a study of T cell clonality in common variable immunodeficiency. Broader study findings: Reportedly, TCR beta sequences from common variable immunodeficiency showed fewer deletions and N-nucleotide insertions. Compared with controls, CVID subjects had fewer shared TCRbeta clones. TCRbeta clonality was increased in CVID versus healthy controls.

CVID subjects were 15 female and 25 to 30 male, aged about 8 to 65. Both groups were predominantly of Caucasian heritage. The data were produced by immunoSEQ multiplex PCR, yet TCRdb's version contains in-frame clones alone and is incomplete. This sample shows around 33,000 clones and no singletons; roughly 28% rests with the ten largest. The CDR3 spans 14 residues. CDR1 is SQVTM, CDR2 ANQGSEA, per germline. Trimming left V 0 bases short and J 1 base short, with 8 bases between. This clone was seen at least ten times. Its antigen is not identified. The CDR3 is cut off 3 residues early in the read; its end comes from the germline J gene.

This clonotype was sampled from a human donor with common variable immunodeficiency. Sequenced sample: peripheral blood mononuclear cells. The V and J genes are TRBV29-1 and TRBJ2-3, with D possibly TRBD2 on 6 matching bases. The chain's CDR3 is CSVEERLGTDTQYF. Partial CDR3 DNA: TGCAGCGTTGAAGAGCGACTAGGCACAGATACG.